Here is one TCR beta chain with its context. The source of the sample is a study of CD8+ T cells in alopecia areata. Treatment in this sample: oral pan-JAK inhibitor, 5-10 mg twice daily. The sequencing template was cDNA reverse transcribed from extracted RNA. Clones were sequenced by immunoSEQ multiplex PCR, and TCRdb holds only the in-frame ones, with some missing. Altogether roughly 76,000 clones are present, approximately 30% being singletons, with the ten largest covering about 16%. Germline V lookup: CDR1 MGHDK, CDR2 SYGVNS. Trimming cost V 8 bases and J 1 base, with 8 bases left between them. The CDR3 covers 12 residues.

The source of this sequence is a human donor with alopecia areata. The chain links TRBV25-1 to TRBJ1-1; no definite D call. The source was CD8+ T cells sorted from blood, collected at week 4, from a patient treated with tofacitinib. The CDR3 region has the DNA TGTGCCAGCTCCGGCCCGAACACTGAAGCTTTCTTT. Protein: CASSGPNTEAFF.